Here is one T cell receptor beta chain with its context. This record comes from a study of cytomegalovirus exposure and HLA in healthy donors. The CDR3 length is 16 residues. With V trimmed by 4 bases and J by 4 bases, 12 bases remained unmatched. Germline values: CDR1 SGHRS, CDR2 YFSETQ. PCR used 60 Vbeta primers and 13 Jbeta primers. The assay was immunoSEQ multiplex PCR, and TCRdb's table has in-frame clones only and misses some. The sample yields 140,000 to 150,000 clones, 70% to 80% seen once. This receptor was taken from a woman aged 55-69 years in good health and CMV-seropositive. This chain links TRBV5-1 with TRBJ1-1, with TRBD1 matching 8 bases. Input material: PBMCs. Written as DNA, the CDR3 is TGCGCCAGCAGCCCAACACAGGGGGTAAGTGGCACTGAAGCTTTCTTT. This encodes CASSPTQGVSGTEAFF.